What follows are 29 T cell receptor beta chains derived from one specimen sequenced in a study of blood T cell repertoires in COVID-19. The method was immunoSEQ multiplex PCR; TCRdb's version includes in-frame clones alone and lacks a portion of them. Here the sample spans nearly 300,000 clones, about nine tenths being singletons. The sample taken for sequencing was PBMCs or T cells enriched from blood (not recorded which). The origin of the receptors is a woman aged 45-65 years who had been exposed to COVID-19.

This clone was picked up one time. The limits of the CDR3 on the DNA are not certain, so only TCRdb's listed CDR3 is given. The chain couples TRBV5-6 to TRBJ2-7; no DNA check was done on the table's D call, TRBD1. CDR1 and CDR2 from the germline V gene are SGHDT and YYEEEE. The CDR3 has 12 residues if both end residues are counted. CDR3: CASSFGQGTGYF.

The chain employs TRBV25-1 and TRBJ2-3; 9 bases line up with TRBD1. From germline, CDR1 is MGHDK and CDR2 SYGVNS. V gave up 1 base and J gave up 2 bases; unmatched junction bases: 10. The CDR3 spans 18 residues. CDR3 protein: CASSESPGQGETTDTQYF. In DNA, the CDR3 is TGTGCCAGCAGTGAATCCCCGGGACAGGGCGAGACCACAGATACGCAGTATTTT.

The V call is TRBV15, the J call TRBJ2-7, with TRBD1 matching 10 bases. V shed 4 bases and J 3 bases; nucleotides not matched to a gene: 9. The CDR3 runs to 16 residues. Per the germline V gene, CDR1 is LNHNV and CDR2 is YYDKDF (reference sequence). The CDR3 DNA reads TGTGCCACCAGCACTCAAAACCGGGACAGGGGCTACGAGCAGTACTTC. Amino acids: CATSTQNRDRGYEQYF. Using reference TRBV15 and TRBJ2-7 for the parts outside the CDR3, the full variable domain is DAMVIQNPRYQVTQFGKPVTLSCSQTLNHNVMYWYQQKSSQAPKLLFHYYDKDFNNEADTPDNFQSRRPNTSFCFLDIRSPGLGDTAMYLCATSTQNRDRGYEQYFGPGTRLTVT.

The chain carries TRBV7-8 and TRBJ2-7; TRBD1 agrees at 7 bases. Trimming at V came to 5 bases and at J to 0 bases, leaving 7 bases not matched to a gene. CDR1 and CDR2 from the germline V gene are SGHVS and FQNEAQ. The CDR3 contains 15 residues. In nucleotides, the CDR3 is TGTGCCAGCAGCCCCCACAGGGGAAGCTCCTACGAGCAGTACTTC. This translates into CASSPHRGSSYEQYF.

The rearrangement joins TRBV13 to TRBJ1-3, with 10 bases aligning to TRBD1. Germline V gives CDR1 PRHDT, CDR2 FYEKMQ (reference sequence). The CDR3 totals 14 residues. J lost 4 bases, V lost 5 bases, and 2 bases had no gene match. CDR3 in DNA: TGTGCCAGCAGCGACAGGGGGCCAGGAAACACCATATATTTT. This translates into CASSDRGPGNTIYF.

The J gene is TRBJ1-4, the V gene TRBV5-1, with 7 nucleotides matching TRBD1. The junction had 9 bases not matched to a gene; V was cut back by 6 bases and J by 4 bases. The CDR3 has 15 amino acids. The germline V gene encodes CDR1 SGHRS and CDR2 YFSETQ. The CDR3: CASTRGPGGNEKLFF. The CDR3 DNA reads as TGCGCCAGCACCCGGGGGCCAGGGGGTAATGAAAAACTGTTTTTT.

This clone was recorded a few times. The chain links TRBV5-1 to TRBJ1-6; TRBD1 matches at 8 bases. The CDR3 sequence is 15 residues long. Trimming at V came to 2 bases and at J to 10 bases, leaving 8 bases not matched to a gene. CDR1 and CDR2 (germline): SGHRS, YFSETQ. CDR3 residues: CASSFGDRGGSPLHF. CDR3 DNA sequence: TGCGCCAGCAGCTTTGGTGACAGGGGTGGCTCACCCCTCCACTTT.

The gene calls are TRBV30 and TRBJ2-7; D perhaps matches TRBD1 (6 bases). Deletions cut 7 bases from V and 2 bases from J, with 21 bases between. There are 15 residues in the CDR3. Per germline, CDR1 GTSNPN and CDR2 SVGIG (reference sequence). This CDR3 is CAYRDTVRGTYEQYF. The CDR3 DNA is TGTGCCTACCGGGACACTGTCAGGGGCACCTACGAGCAGTACTTC.

This clone was seen a few times. The genes are TRBV5-1 and TRBJ2-1; D unresolved. V was shortened by 0 bases and J by 3 bases, with 7 bases between the two germline ends. The germline V gene encodes CDR1 SGHRS and CDR2 YFSETQ. The CDR3 runs to 14 residues. CDR3 nucleotides: TGCGCCAGCAGCTTGGAGACATACTACAATGAGCAGTTCTTC. It translates to CASSLETYYNEQFF.

The rearrangement uses TRBV5-4 and TRBJ2-3; 7 bases map to TRBD1. CDR3 size: 15 residues. The germline CDR1 and CDR2 sequences are SGHNT and YYREEE (reference sequence). The J segment lost 0 bases and the V segment lost 4 bases, leaving 5 bases of the junction unmatched. Here the CDR3 reads CASSRDSLSTDTQYF. The CDR3 DNA follows: TGTGCCAGCAGCCGGGACAGTCTCAGCACAGATACGCAGTATTTT. Full variable domain (rest looked up from reference TRBV5-4 and TRBJ2-3): ETGVTQSPTHLIKTRGQQVTLRCSSQSGHNTVSWYQQALGQGPQFIFQYYREEENGRGNFPPRFSGLQFPNYSSELNVNALELDDSALYLCASSRDSLSTDTQYFGPGTRLTVL.

The rearrangement uses TRBV7-2 and TRBJ1-1; TRBD1 aligns across 9 bases. Looked up from germline, CDR1 is SGHTA and CDR2 is FQGNSA. Losses at the gene ends were 5 bases for V and 8 bases for J; bases not matched to a gene: 9. The CDR3 covers 14 residues. The CDR3 loop is CASSPTGQGPEAFF. The CDR3 region has the DNA TGTGCCAGCAGCCCAACGGGACAGGGACCAGAAGCTTTCTTT.

The rearrangement joins TRBV6-5 to TRBJ1-6; no definite D call. Deletions cut 11 bases from V and 1 base from J, with 15 bases between. Germline-derived CDR1 and CDR2 are MNHEY and SVGAGI. This CDR3 is 15 amino acids long. This CDR3 is CAGSYFGSYNSPLHF. The CDR3 region has the DNA TGTGCCGGTTCCTATTTCGGGTCCTATAATTCACCCCTCCACTTT.

This clone has a single count. This chain links TRBV7-8 with TRBJ2-5; D may be TRBD1 (6 bases). Trimming stripped 2 bases from V and 5 bases from J, with 21 bases between. Germline CDR1 is SGHVS and CDR2 is FQNEAQ. The length of the CDR3 is 17 residues. The CDR3 spells CASSLSRATGIGETQYF. CDR3 nucleotides: TGTGCCAGCAGCTTATCCCGGGCGACAGGTATTGGGGAGACCCAGTACTTC.

The chain employs TRBV6-5 and TRBJ1-2; weak D call: TRBD1 (5 bases). The CDR3 runs to 12 residues. Looked up from germline, CDR1 is MNHEY and CDR2 is SVGAGI. Trimming took off 7 bases at V and 8 bases at J, with 14 bases between the two ends. CDR3: CASTRGRAGYTF. The CDR3 bases are TGTGCCAGCACTAGGGGCAGGGCCGGCTACACCTTC.

The CDR3 is CASSPNSYEQYF. The CDR3 coding sequence is TGCGCCAGCAGCCCCAACAGCTACGAGCAGTACTTC. The V call is TRBV5-1, the J call TRBJ2-7; D is ambiguous. The CDR3 length is 12 residues. Trimming stripped 4 bases from V and 3 bases from J, with 8 bases between. Germline V gives CDR1 SGHRS, CDR2 YFSETQ.

The J gene is TRBJ1-4, the V gene TRBV9, with D possibly TRBD1 on 6 matching bases. This CDR3 is built from 14 residues. V lost 0 bases to trimming and J lost 8 bases, with 11 bases between them. Germline-derived CDR1 and CDR2 are SGDLS and YYNGEE. CDR3: CASSVDTGSEKLFF. The CDR3 coding sequence is TGTGCCAGCAGCGTAGATACAGGGAGCGAAAAACTGTTTTTT.

This clone has a single count. This chain uses TRBV7-2 with TRBJ2-3; the D gene is possibly TRBD2 (7 bases). The CDR3 spans 15 residues. V lost 1 base and J 6 bases, leaving 14 bases between the germline ends. The V gene's germline CDR1 is SGHTA and CDR2 FQGNSA. The CDR3 here is CASSLEIGGRDTQYF. For the CDR3, the DNA is TGTGCCAGCAGCTTAGAAATCGGGGGGCGGGATACGCAGTATTTT.

This rearrangement joins TRBV19 to TRBJ1-2; 12 nucleotides match TRBD1. After removal of 3 bases from V and 9 bases from J, the junction contained 14 bases not matched to a gene. CDR1 and CDR2 from the germline V gene are LNHDA and SQIVND (reference sequence). The CDR3 consists of 17 residues. The CDR3 loop reads CASSIDPGQGARTRYTF. CDR3 bases: TGTGCCAGTAGTATTGACCCGGGACAGGGGGCGCGTACCCGCTACACCTTC.

The J gene is TRBJ2-5, the V gene TRBV7-2, with TRBD1 as a possible D gene (6 bases). V dropped 7 bases and J dropped 5 bases, with 17 bases sitting between them. CDR3 length equals 14 residues. CDR1 SGHTA and CDR2 FQGNSA come from the germline V gene. CDR3 in DNA: TGTGCCAGCAACCTAAATGGGGGCAGGGAGACCCAGTACTTC. This translates into CASNLNGGRETQYF.

The chain carries TRBV5-1 and TRBJ1-6; 11 bases align to TRBD1. The CDR3 has 17 amino acids. Germline CDR1 is SGHRS and CDR2 is YFSETQ. The trim removed 0 bases at V and 7 bases at J, leaving 6 bases unmatched. CDR3 in DNA: TGCGCCAGCAGCTTGGGGGACAGGGGGTTTCTGAATTCACCCCTCCACTTT. Translated, it gives CASSLGDRGFLNSPLHF.

The rearrangement uses TRBV5-6 and TRBJ2-5, with 9 bases lining up with TRBD2. J lost 4 bases, V lost 0 bases, and 7 bases had no gene match. The germline V gene has CDR1 SGHDT and CDR2 YYEEEE. The CDR3 runs to 16 residues. In DNA form, the CDR3 reads TGTGCCAGCAGCTTGGTGGTGGGGACTAGCACAGAGACCCAGTACTTC. This sequence encodes CASSLVVGTSTETQYF.

The chain combines TRBV2 with TRBJ2-7; 8 nucleotides match TRBD2. The germline gives CDR1 SNHLY, CDR2 FYNNEI. CDR3 length equals 15 residues. V was clipped by 1 base and J by 3 bases; unmatched bases: 5. The CDR3 DNA follows: TGTGCCAGCAGTGAAGAGTTGGCGGGGGGCTACGAGCAGTACTTC. Amino acids: CASSEELAGGYEQYF.

The chain carries TRBV19 and TRBJ2-4; the D is unclear. The germline V and J ends were trimmed by 3 bases and 3 bases, with 9 bases remaining between them. Germline V gives CDR1 LNHDA, CDR2 SQIVND (reference sequence). The CDR3 has 14 amino acids. The CDR3 region has the DNA TGTGCCAGTAGTATTGAGACATTCAAAAACATTCAGTACTTC. Amino acid sequence: CASSIETFKNIQYF.

The chain joins TRBV19 to TRBJ1-2, with D possibly TRBD1 on 6 matching bases. V dropped 5 bases and J dropped 8 bases, with 15 bases sitting between them. Germline loops: CDR1 LNHDA, CDR2 SQIVND (reference sequence). The length of the CDR3 is 13 residues. CDR3 sequence (DNA): TGTGCCAGTAGTTTTGGGGGCGCAGGCGGCTACACCTTC. This translates into CASSFGGAGGYTF.

The rearrangement uses TRBV19 and TRBJ1-6; no clear D. The CDR3 contains 15 residues. V lost 5 bases and J 11 bases, leaving 19 bases between the germline ends. The germline V gene encodes CDR1 LNHDA and CDR2 SQIVND (reference sequence). Here the CDR3 reads CASSPPRTGRTPLHF. The CDR3 DNA sequence: TGTGCCAGTAGTCCTCCGAGGACGGGGAGGACACCCCTCCACTTT.

The CDR3 loop is CASNGGNSPLHF. The CDR3, as DNA: TGTGCCAGTAACGGGGGAAATTCACCCCTCCACTTT. The chain uses TRBV28 and TRBJ1-6, with D possibly being TRBD1 (5 bases). The CDR3 spans 12 residues. CDR1 and CDR2 from the germline V gene are MDHEN and SYDVKM. V lost 9 bases and J 7 bases, leaving 10 bases between the germline ends.

The chain uses TRBV4-1 and TRBJ1-4; TRBD1 is a possible D gene (5 bases). Germline loops: CDR1 MGHRA, CDR2 YSYEKL. V gave up 4 bases and J gave up 8 bases, with 17 bases separating them. CDR3 length: 15 amino acids. The CDR3, as DNA: TGCGCCAGCAGCCTATACTGGGGGGATCAAGAAAAACTGTTTTTT. Translated: CASSLYWGDQEKLFF.

The chain links TRBV11-1 to TRBJ1-1; no definite D call. Germline V gene sequence: CDR1 SGHAT, CDR2 FQDESV (reference sequence). The CDR3 contains 16 residues. V was trimmed by 1 base and J by 1 base, leaving 13 bases between them. The CDR3 region is CASSLGVFGGNTEAFF. CDR3 DNA: TGTGCCAGCAGCTTAGGTGTTTTTGGCGGGAACACTGAAGCTTTCTTT.

V and J are TRBV28 and TRBJ1-2, with TRBD1 matching 9 bases. V lost 6 bases and J lost 0; bases outside the gene matches: 5. The CDR3 totals 15 residues. Germline V gene sequence: CDR1 MDHEN, CDR2 SYDVKM. CDR3 coding DNA: TGTGCCAGCAGAGGGGGACAGGGACCTAACTATGGCTACACCTTC. Protein: CASRGGQGPNYGYTF.